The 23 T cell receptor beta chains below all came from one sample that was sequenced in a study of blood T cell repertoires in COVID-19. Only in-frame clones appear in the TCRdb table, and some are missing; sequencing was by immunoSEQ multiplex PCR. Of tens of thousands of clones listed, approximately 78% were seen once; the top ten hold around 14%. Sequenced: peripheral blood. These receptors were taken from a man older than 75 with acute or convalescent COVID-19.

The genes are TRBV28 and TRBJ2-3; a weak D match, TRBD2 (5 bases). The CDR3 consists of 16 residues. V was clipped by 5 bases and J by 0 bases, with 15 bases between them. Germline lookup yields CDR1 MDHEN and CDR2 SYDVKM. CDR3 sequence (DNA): TGTGCCAGCAGTATCGAGCGGAGTATTAGCACAGATACGCAGTATTTT. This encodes CASSIERSISTDTQYF.

CDR3 bases: TGTGCCAGTAGTATAGTACTAGCGGGATTCTACCAAGAGACCCAGTACTTC. Translated, it gives CASSIVLAGFYQETQYF. The chain couples TRBV19 to TRBJ2-5, with TRBD2 matching over 10 bases. The germline gives CDR1 LNHDA, CDR2 SQIVND (reference sequence). With V trimmed by 1 base and J by 0 bases, 5 bases remained unmatched. This CDR3 is 17 amino acids long.

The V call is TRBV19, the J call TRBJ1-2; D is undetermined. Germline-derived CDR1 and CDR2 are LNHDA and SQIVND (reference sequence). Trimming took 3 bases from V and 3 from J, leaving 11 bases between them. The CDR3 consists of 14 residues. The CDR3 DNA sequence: TGTGCCAGTAGTATGCGGGAGACGGACTATGGCTACACCTTC. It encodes CASSMRETDYGYTF.

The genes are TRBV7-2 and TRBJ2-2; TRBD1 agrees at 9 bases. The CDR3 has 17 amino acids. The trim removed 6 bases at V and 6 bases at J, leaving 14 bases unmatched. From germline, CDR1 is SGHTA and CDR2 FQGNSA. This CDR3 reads CASRKGVGDRVPGELFF. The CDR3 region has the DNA TGTGCCAGCAGAAAAGGGGTGGGGGACAGGGTCCCCGGGGAGCTGTTTTTT.

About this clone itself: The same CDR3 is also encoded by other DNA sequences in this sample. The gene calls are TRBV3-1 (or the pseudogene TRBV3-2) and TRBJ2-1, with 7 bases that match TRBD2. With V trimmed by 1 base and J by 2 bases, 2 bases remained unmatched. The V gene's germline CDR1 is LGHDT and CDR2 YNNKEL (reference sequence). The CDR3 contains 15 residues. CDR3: CASSQGRGAYNEQFF. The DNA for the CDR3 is TGTGCCAGCAGCCAAGGCCGGGGGGCCTACAATGAGCAGTTCTTC.

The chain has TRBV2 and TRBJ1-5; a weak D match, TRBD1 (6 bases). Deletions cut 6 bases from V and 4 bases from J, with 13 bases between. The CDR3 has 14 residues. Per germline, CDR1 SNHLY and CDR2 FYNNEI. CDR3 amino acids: CASSGTSSNQPQHF. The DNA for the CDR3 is TGTGCCAGCAGCGGGACAAGCAGTAATCAGCCCCAGCATTTT.

The DNA for the CDR3 is TGTGCCAGCACCCCTCGGGAAGAGTTATATCAGCCCCAGCATTTT. Its translation: CASTPREELYQPQHF. The chain carries TRBV6-5 and TRBJ1-5; D remains unclear. The CDR3 contains 15 residues. CDR1 is MNHEY, CDR2 SVGAGI, per germline. Trimming took 7 bases from V and 5 from J, leaving 18 bases between them.

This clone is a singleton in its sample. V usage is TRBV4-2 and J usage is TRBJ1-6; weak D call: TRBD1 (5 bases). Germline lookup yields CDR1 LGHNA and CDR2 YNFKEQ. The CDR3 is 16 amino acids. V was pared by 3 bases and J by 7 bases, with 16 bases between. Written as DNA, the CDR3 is TGTGCCAGCAGCCAGACCCCCAGGGTAGGAAATTCACCCCTCCACTTT. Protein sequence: CASSQTPRVGNSPLHF.

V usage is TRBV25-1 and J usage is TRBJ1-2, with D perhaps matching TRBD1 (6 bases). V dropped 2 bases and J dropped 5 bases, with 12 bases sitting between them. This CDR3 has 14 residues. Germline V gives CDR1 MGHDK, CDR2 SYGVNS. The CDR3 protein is CASSEPGEGYGYTF. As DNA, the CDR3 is TGTGCCAGCAGTGAACCAGGGGAGGGGTATGGCTACACCTTC.

This CDR3 is CASSLTFGGPGGNEQFF. As DNA, the CDR3 is TGTGCCAGCAGCTTAACTTTCGGGGGGCCGGGTGGCAATGAGCAGTTCTTC. This chain uses TRBV7-3 with TRBJ2-1, with D perhaps matching TRBD2 (7 bases). The CDR3 runs to 17 residues. Germline V gene data show CDR1 as SGHTA and CDR2 as FQGTGA. V lost 0 bases, J lost 6 bases, and 18 bases lay in between.

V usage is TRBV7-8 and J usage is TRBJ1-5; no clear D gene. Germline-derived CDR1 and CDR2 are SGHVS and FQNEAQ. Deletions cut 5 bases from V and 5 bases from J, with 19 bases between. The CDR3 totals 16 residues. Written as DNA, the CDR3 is TGTGCCAGCAGCCCCGAGGGTCAAGGGTGGCATCAGCCCCAGCATTTT. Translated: CASSPEGQGWHQPQHF.

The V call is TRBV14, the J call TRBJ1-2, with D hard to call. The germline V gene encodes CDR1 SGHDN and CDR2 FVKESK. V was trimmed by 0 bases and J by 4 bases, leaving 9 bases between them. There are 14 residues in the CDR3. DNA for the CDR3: TGTGCCAGCAGCCAAGATGGCAGGTCCTATGGCTACACCTTC. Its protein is CASSQDGRSYGYTF.

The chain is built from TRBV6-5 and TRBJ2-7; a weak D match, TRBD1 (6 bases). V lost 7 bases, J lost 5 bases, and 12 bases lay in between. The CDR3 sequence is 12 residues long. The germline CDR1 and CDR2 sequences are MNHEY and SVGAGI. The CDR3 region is CASTGQNHEQYF. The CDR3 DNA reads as TGTGCCAGCACAGGACAGAATCACGAGCAGTACTTC.

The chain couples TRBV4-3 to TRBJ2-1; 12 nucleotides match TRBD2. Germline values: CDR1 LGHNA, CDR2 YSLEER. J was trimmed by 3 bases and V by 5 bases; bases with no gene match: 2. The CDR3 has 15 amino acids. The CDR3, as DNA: TGCGCCAGCAGCTCGGGACTAGCGGGCTACAATGAGCAGTTCTTC. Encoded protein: CASSSGLAGYNEQFF.

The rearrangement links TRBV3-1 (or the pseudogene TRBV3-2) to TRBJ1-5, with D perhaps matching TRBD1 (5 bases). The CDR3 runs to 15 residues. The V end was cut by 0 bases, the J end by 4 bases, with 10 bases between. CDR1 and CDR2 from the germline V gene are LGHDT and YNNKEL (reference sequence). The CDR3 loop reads CASSQDSGRNQPQHF. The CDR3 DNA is TGTGCCAGCAGCCAAGATTCAGGGAGGAATCAGCCCCAGCATTTT.

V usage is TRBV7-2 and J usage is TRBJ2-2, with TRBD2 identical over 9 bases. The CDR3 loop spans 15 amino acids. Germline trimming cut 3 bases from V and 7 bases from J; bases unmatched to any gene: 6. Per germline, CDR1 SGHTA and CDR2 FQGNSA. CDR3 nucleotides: TGTGCCAGCAGCTTTGGCGGGGGGGCGGTCGGGGAGCTGTTTTTT. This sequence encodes CASSFGGGAVGELFF.

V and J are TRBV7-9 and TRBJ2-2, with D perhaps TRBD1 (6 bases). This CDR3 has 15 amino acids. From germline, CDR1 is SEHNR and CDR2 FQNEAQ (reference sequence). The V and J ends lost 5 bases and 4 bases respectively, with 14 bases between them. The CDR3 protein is CASSPQGTGTGELFF. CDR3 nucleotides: TGTGCCAGCAGCCCTCAGGGGACGGGCACCGGGGAGCTGTTTTTT.

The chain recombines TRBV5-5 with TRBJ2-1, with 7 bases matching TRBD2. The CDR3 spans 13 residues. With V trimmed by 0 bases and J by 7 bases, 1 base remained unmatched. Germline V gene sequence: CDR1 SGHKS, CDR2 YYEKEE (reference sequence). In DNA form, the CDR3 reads TGTGCCAGCAGCTTGGTCGGGGGGAATGAGCAGTTCTTC. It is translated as CASSLVGGNEQFF.

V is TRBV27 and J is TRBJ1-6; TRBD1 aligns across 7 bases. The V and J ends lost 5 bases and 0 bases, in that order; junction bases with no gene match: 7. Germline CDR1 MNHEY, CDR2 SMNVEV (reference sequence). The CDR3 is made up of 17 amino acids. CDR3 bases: TGTGCCAGCAGTCCGAGAAGGGACAGCTCCTATAATTCACCCCTCCACTTT. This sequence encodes CASSPRRDSSYNSPLHF.

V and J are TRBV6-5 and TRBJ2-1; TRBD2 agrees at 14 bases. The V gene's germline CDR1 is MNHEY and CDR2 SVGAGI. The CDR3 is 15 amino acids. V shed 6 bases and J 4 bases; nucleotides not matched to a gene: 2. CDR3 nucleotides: TGTGCCAGCAGATGGACTAGCGGGGGGTACAATGAGCAGTTCTTC. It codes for CASRWTSGGYNEQFF.

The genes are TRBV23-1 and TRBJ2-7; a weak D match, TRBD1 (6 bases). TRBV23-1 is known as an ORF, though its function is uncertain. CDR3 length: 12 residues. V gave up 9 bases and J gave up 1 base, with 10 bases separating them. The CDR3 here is CARPDRSYEQYF. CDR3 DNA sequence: TGCGCCAGACCCGACAGGTCCTACGAGCAGTACTTC.

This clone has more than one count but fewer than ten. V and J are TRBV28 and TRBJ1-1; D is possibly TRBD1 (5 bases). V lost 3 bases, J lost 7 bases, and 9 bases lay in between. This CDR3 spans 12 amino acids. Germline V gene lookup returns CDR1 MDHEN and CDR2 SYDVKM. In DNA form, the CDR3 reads TGTGCCAGCAGTTTGATAGGGGTTGAAGCTTTCTTT. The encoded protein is CASSLIGVEAFF.

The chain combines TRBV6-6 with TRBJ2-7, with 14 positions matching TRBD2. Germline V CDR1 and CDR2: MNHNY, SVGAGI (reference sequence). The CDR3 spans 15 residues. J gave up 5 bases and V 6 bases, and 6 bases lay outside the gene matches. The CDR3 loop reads CASSPTSGGANEQYF. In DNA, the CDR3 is TGTGCCAGCAGCCCGACTAGCGGGGGGGCGAACGAGCAGTACTTC.